This TCR beta chain was retrieved from a study of control samples from healthy donors and cancer patients (dated by TCRdb to 2020 to 2021). Reading from cysteine to phenylalanine, the CDR3 counts 15 amino acids. Just CDR3 DNA is preserved here, 45 bases in frame from base 1. The junction shows trimming of 7 bases on V and 8 bases on J, and the gene matches do not reach 9 bases of it. Sequences MNHEY (CDR1) and SMNVEV (CDR2) are obtained from the germline V gene (reference sequence). Libraries were built with the immunoSEQ multiplex PCR assay. TCRdb provides this immuneACCESS table in a form limited to in-frame rearrangements. Some clones are lacking; in checked studies, under half of them reflect an unresolved V gene, and why the rest are absent is not known. Counted in this sample were 82,000 or so clones; roughly 93% of them appeared once. The ten largest make up approximately 4.8% of the sample.

As concerns this clone: Which antigen it targets is not known. The sample holds no much larger clone one base away, and base qualities are not on file.

The sequencing sample was made of blood. Recombination connected TRBV27 to TRBJ1-6, and TRBD1 matches 9 of the central bases. This TCR derives from a woman aged 18-30 years in good health. The nucleotide sequence is given as TGTGCCAGCAAGACGAAGGGACAGGGTTATTCACCCCTCCACTTT. The translation is CASKTKGQGYSPLHF.